This T cell receptor beta chain was observed in a study of T cell responses to AZD1222 COVID-19 vaccine. Germline V gene lookup returns CDR1 SGHTA and CDR2 FQGNSA. The CDR3 has 15 residues. The trim removed 5 bases at V and 8 bases at J, leaving 7 bases unmatched. Assay used: immunoSEQ multiplex PCR; TCRdb lists only in-frame clones, some missing. The sample has 65,000 to 85,000 clones, roughly 80% seen once. Comments on this clone: What it recognizes is unknown.

The study, taken as a whole, reports: Repertoire samples came only from after the peak T cell response.

The gene calls are TRBV7-2 and TRBJ1-6, with 9 bases identical to TRBD1. The material sequenced was peripheral blood, taken on day 0 of AZD1222 vaccination. The TCR sequence derives from an adult in good health. CDR3 nucleotide sequence: TGTGCCAGCAGCCACAGGGGGCTTGCGGATTCACCCCTCCACTTT. Translated, it gives CASSHRGLADSPLHF.